This TCR beta chain stems from a study of patients with pleural tuberculosis (dated by TCRdb to the mid-2010s). From a lookup of the germline V gene, CDR1 and CDR2 are SGHAT and FQNNGV. The CDR3 runs 15 amino acids, cysteine and phenylalanine included. Left in the record is the CDR3 DNA by itself, 45 bases read in frame from the first base. Germline trimming: 0 bases from V, 2 bases from J; junction bases outside gene matches: 4. Sequencing relied on an Illumina Genome Analyzer IIx. TCRdb itself trimmed the public reads at Q25 with fastp, ran MiXCR and retained productive beta chains. When rows share a CDR3 protein, they turn into one entry using the most common DNA and genes. This sample comprises around 49,000 distinct CDR3 sequences, less than 8% of them detected only once. The top ten clones comprise around 15% of the sample. This clonotype came up many times. Its antigen has not been determined. No base quality information exists; no much larger clone differs at one position.

The rearrangement joined TRBV11-2 to TRBJ2-7; TRBD2 lines up with 7 middle nucleotides. The TCR was taken from a human donor with pleural tuberculosis. CDR3 reads: CASSLDTGGPYEQYF. The nucleotides are TGTGCCAGCAGCTTAGATACGGGAGGCCCCTACGAGCAGTACTTC.